This T cell receptor beta chain was recorded in a study of monozygotic twins with inflammatory bowel disease. Using the 5' RACE reads, TCRdb records one entry per CDR3 protein without DNA. Its clone listing holds some 170,000 distinct CDR3 sequences. Sequencing was performed on blood. This TCR derives from a human donor with ulcerative colitis or Crohn's disease, or a healthy co-twin of an affected twin (not recorded which).

The CDR3 region is CASSAPPGGYGYTF. The genes are TRBV9 and TRBJ1-2; the D call of TRBD1 rests on TCRdb alone, since no DNA is present to check it. This CDR3 contains 14 residues. Germline-derived CDR1 and CDR2 are SGDLS and YYNGEE.